A selection of T cell receptor beta chains follows, all from one sample in a study of blood T cells in healthy people across ages. Using its own MiXCR run on the 5' RACE reads, TCRdb lists one record per CDR3 protein. The sample lists over a million distinct CDR3 sequences, 40% to 55% occurring once. Specimen: blood. The receptors stem from a woman aged 60 to 75 in good health. The CDR3 runs from the conserved cysteine through the conserved F or W. The D gene is left open where the match is weak. Expanded clones are given a class, and other clones once, few, many or no size at all.

d_call	v_call	j_call	clone_size	cdr3_aa	cdr3_nt
-	TRBV3-1	TRBJ2-7	few	CASSQETPYEQYF	TGTGCCAGCAGCCAAGAAACCCCCTACGAGCAGTACTTC
TRBD2	TRBV7-3	TRBJ2-7	-	CASSLAGGGSEQYF	TGTGCCAGCAGCTTAGCGGGAGGGGGGAGCGAGCAGTACTTC
-	TRBV7-9	TRBJ2-3	few	CASSPPTRGNDTQYF	TGTGCCAGCAGTCCCCCGACCAGGGGCAACGATACGCAGTATTTT
-	TRBV28	TRBJ2-5	-	CASSSDTYERYF	TGTGCCAGCAGTTCAGACACCTACGAGCGGTACTTC
TRBD2	TRBV9	TRBJ2-5	-	CASSVGGGYTQYF	TGTGCCAGCAGCGTAGGGGGGGGGTATACCCAGTACTTC
TRBD1	TRBV20-1	TRBJ1-5	-	CSAKTGDRRNQPQHF	TGCAGTGCTAAGACGGGGGACAGGAGGAATCAGCCCCAGCATTTT
-	TRBV27	TRBJ2-3	-	CASSLAPNTQWYF	TGTGCCAGCAGTTTAGCACCGAATACGCAGTGGTATTTT
TRBD1	TRBV4-1	TRBJ2-7	-	CASSQPGTGIGEQYF	TGCGCCAGCAGCCAGCCCGGGACAGGGATAGGCGAGCAGTACTTC
TRBD2	TRBV20-1	TRBJ2-3	-	CSATSGSSNTQYF	TGCAGTGCTACTAGCGGGAGTTCAAATACGCAGTATTTT
TRBD1	TRBV2	TRBJ1-2	few	CASSEGTGDYGYTF	TGTGCCAGCAGCGAGGGGACAGGCGACTATGGCTACACCTTC
TRBD1	TRBV12-3/TRBV12-4	TRBJ2-7	many	CASTIFGTVNYEQYF	TGTGCCAGCACCATATTTGGGACAGTAAACTACGAGCAGTACTTC
-	TRBV21-1	TRBJ2-7	-	CASSKDLTVYEQYF	TGTGCCAGCAGCAAAGATTTAACTGTCTACGAGCAGTACTTC
TRBD1	TRBV20-1	TRBJ1-5	-	CSARSQGEVQPQHF	TGCAGTGCTAGAAGTCAGGGGGAGGTTCAGCCCCAGCATTTT
-	TRBV25-1	TRBJ2-7	-	CASSSRVNGNEQYF	TGTGCCAGCAGCTCCAGGGTAAATGGAAATGAGCAGTACTTC
TRBD1	TRBV2	TRBJ1-4	-	CASSESNRGLDEKLFF	TGTGCCAGCAGTGAGTCGAACAGGGGGCTGGATGAAAAACTGTTTTTT
-	TRBV11-2	TRBJ2-1	-	CASRDLTQQFF	TGTGCCAGCAGAGACCTGACTCAGCAGTTCTTC
TRBD2	TRBV3-1	TRBJ2-1	-	CASSRTSGSYNEQVF	TGTGCCAGCAGCCGGACTAGCGGCTCCTACAATGAGCAGGTCTTC
-	TRBV30	TRBJ1-2	-	CAVGGYTF	TGTGCTGTGGGTGGCTACACCTTC
-	TRBV10-3	TRBJ2-5	-	CAIRASEQETQYF	TGTGCCATCAGGGCTAGCGAGCAAGAGACCCAGTACTTC
TRBD1	TRBV9	TRBJ2-3	-	CASRPQGWDTQYF	TGTGCCAGCAGACCACAGGGGTGGGATACGCAGTATTTT
TRBD1	TRBV7-4	TRBJ2-7	many	CASRPPTGNYEQYF	TGTGCCAGCAGGCCGCCGACAGGGAACTACGAGCAGTACTTC
TRBD2	TRBV9	TRBJ2-7	-	CASSVASSGSYEQYF	TGTGCCAGCAGCGTAGCGTCTAGCGGGAGCTACGAGCAGTACTTC
TRBD2	TRBV7-2	TRBJ2-7	few	CASSTSGTQGEQYF	TGTGCCAGCAGCACTAGCGGGACCCAGGGCGAGCAGTACTTC
TRBD2	TRBV6-2/TRBV6-3	TRBJ2-3	few	CASSPGLVADTQYF	TGTGCCAGCAGTCCGGGACTAGTGGCAGATACGCAGTATTTT
TRBD2	TRBV10-2	TRBJ2-1	-	CASGGVAGAYNEQFF	TGCGCCAGCGGTGGAGTAGCGGGAGCCTACAATGAGCAGTTCTTC
TRBD1	TRBV7-9	TRBJ2-1	few	CASSLGGTGLDEQFF	TGTGCCAGCAGCTTAGGAGGGACAGGGTTGGATGAGCAGTTCTTC
-	TRBV5-1	TRBJ2-1	few	CASSSENNEQFF	TGCGCCAGCAGCTCAGAGAACAATGAGCAGTTCTTC
-	TRBV30	TRBJ1-6	-	CAWTGQGVYNSPLHF	TGTGCCTGGACCGGGCAGGGCGTCTATAATTCACCCCTCCACTTT
-	TRBV28	TRBJ1-2	-	CASSLVGQEYGYTF	TGTGCCAGCAGTTTAGTAGGGCAGGAGTATGGCTACACCTTC
-	TRBV24-1	TRBJ2-1	-	CATSDWGRTGNEQFF	TGTGCCACCAGTGATTGGGGGAGAACGGGGAATGAGCAGTTCTTC
-	TRBV12-3/TRBV12-4	TRBJ2-4	-	CASSFLSSKNIQYF	TGTGCCAGCAGTTTTCTCAGCTCTAAAAACATTCAGTACTTC
TRBD1	TRBV12-3/TRBV12-4	TRBJ2-5	-	CASSTGQGGGQETQYF	TGTGCCAGCAGTACGGGACAGGGAGGGGGCCAAGAGACCCAGTACTTC
TRBD2	TRBV14	TRBJ2-3	-	CASSQEGLAARPITDTQYF	TGTGCCAGCAGCCAAGAAGGACTAGCGGCACGTCCTATCACAGATACGCAGTATTTT
-	TRBV4-2	TRBJ2-5	-	CASSQEVLSLYQETQYF	TGTGCCAGCAGCCAAGAGGTCCTGAGCCTGTACCAAGAGACCCAGTACTTC
TRBD1	TRBV4-2	TRBJ2-2	few	CASSQDGDRVLVGELFF	TGTGCCAGCAGCCAAGATGGGGACAGGGTCTTGGTCGGGGAGCTGTTTTTT
-	TRBV15	TRBJ2-7	-	CATSRALAVSYEQYF	TGTGCCACCAGCAGAGCGTTAGCGGTATCTTACGAGCAGTACTTC
TRBD1	TRBV28	TRBJ1-1	few	CASSPRTGGLNTEAFF	TGTGCCAGCAGCCCTCGGACAGGGGGACTGAACACTGAAGCTTTCTTT
-	TRBV28	TRBJ1-2	-	CASSLVGISNYGYTF	TGTGCCAGCAGTTTAGTCGGCATCTCTAACTATGGCTACACCTTC